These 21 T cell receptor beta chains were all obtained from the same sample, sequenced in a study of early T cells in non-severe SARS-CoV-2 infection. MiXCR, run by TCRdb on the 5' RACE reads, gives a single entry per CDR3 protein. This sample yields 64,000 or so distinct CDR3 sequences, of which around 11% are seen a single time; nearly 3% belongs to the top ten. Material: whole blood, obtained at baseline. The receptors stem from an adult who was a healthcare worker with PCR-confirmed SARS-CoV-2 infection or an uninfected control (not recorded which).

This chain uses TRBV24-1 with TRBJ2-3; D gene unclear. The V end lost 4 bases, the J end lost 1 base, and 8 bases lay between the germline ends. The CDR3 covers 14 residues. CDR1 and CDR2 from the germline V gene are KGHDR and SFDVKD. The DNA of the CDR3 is TGTGCCACCAGTGACCCCGGTCGCACAGATACGCAGTATTTT. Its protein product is CATSDPGRTDTQYF.

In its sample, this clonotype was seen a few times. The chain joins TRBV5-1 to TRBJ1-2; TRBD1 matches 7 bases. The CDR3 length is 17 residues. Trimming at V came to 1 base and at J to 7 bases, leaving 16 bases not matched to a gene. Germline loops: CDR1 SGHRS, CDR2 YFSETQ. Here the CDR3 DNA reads TGCGCCAGCAGCTTGTCGACAGGGTCTCCGATAGGTCGTGGCTACACCTTC. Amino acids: CASSLSTGSPIGRGYTF. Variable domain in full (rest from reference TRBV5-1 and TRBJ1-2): KAGVTQTPRYLIKTRGQQVTLSCSPISGHRSVSWYQQTPGQGLQFLFEYFSETQRNKGNFPGRFSGRQFSNSRSEMNVSTLELGDSALYLCASSLSTGSPIGRGYTFGSGTRLTVV.

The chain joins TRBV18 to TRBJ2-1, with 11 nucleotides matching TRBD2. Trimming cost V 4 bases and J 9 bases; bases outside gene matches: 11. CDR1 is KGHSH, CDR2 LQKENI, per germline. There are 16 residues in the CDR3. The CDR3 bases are TGTGCCAGCTCACAACGTAGCGGGGGGGCACCATTTGAGCAGTTCTTC. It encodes CASSQRSGGAPFEQFF.

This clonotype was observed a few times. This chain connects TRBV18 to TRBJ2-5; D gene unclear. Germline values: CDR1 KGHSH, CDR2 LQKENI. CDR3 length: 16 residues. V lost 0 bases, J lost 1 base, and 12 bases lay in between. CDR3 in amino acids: CASSPPGKGGQETQYF. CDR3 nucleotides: TGTGCCAGCTCACCACCAGGGAAGGGCGGCCAAGAGACCCAGTACTTC.

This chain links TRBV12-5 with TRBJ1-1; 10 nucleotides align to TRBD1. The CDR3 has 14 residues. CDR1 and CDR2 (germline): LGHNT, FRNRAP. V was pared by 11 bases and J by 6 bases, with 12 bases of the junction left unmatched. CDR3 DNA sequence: TGTGCTGGTACCGTTTCCGGGACAGGGGCTGAAGCTTTCTTT. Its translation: CAGTVSGTGAEAFF.

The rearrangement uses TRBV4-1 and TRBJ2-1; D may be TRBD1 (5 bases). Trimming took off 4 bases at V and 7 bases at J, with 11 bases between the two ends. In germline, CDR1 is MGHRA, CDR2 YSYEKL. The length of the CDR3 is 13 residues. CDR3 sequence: CASSPPRVNEQFF. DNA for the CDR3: TGCGCCAGCAGCCCCCCCAGGGTAAATGAGCAGTTCTTC.

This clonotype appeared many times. The CDR3: CASSLEGNEQFF. As DNA, the CDR3 is TGTGCCAGCAGCTTAGAGGGCAATGAGCAGTTCTTC. The chain carries TRBV11-2 and TRBJ2-1; D gene uncertain. CDR3 length: 12 residues. Between the trimmed V and J ends, which lost 0 bases and 6 bases, there was a span of 3 bases. The germline gives CDR1 SGHAT, CDR2 FQNNGV.

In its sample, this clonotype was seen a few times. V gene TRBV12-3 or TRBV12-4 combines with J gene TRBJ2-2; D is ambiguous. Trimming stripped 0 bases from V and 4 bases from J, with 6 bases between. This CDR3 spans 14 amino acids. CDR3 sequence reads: CASSLAALTGELFF. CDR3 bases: TGTGCCAGCAGTTTAGCGGCGCTCACCGGGGAGCTGTTTTTT.

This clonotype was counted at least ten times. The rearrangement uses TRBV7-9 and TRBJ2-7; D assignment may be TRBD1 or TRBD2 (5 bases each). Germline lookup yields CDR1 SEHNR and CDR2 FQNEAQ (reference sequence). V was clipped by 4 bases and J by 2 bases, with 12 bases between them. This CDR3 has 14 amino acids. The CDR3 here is CASSSGTAAYEQYF. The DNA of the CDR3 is TGTGCCAGCAGCTCCGGGACGGCAGCCTACGAGCAGTACTTC.

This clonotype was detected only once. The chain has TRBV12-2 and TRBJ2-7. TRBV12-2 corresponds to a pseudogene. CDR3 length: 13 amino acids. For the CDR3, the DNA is TGTGCAAGTCGCTTAGCGCTTCTCCGCGAGCAGTACTTC. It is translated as CASRLALLREQYF.

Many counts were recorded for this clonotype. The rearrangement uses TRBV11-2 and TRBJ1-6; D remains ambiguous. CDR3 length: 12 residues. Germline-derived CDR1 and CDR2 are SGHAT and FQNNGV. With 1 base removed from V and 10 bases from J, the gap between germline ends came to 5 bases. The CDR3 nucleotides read TGTGCCAGCAGCTTAGTACTCTCACCCCTCCACTTT. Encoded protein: CASSLVLSPLHF.

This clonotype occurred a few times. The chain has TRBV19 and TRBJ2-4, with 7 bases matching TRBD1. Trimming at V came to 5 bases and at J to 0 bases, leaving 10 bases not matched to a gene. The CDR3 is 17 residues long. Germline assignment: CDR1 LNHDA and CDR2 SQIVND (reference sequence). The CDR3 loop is CASSPRPGTAAKNIQYF. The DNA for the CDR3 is TGTGCCAGTAGTCCACGTCCCGGGACAGCAGCCAAAAACATTCAGTACTTC.

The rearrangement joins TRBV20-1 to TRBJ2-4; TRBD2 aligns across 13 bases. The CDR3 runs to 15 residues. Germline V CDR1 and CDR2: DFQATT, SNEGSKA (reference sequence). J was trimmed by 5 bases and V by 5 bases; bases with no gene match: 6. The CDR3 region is CSAPGLAGVQNIQYF. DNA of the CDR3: TGCAGTGCTCCCGGACTAGCGGGGGTACAAAACATTCAGTACTTC.

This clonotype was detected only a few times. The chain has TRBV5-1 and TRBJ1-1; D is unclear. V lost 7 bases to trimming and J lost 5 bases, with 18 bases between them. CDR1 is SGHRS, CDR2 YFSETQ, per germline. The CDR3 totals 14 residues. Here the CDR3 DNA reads TGCGCCAGCGGAAAGGAGGGCGTGGGGACTGAAGCTTTCTTT. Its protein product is CASGKEGVGTEAFF.

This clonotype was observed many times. The CDR3 sequence is CASSSAGLGLTDTQYF. The CDR3 bases are TGTGCCAGCAGCTCCGCCGGGCTGGGCCTCACAGATACGCAGTATTTT. This chain links TRBV11-2 with TRBJ2-3; D not resolved. Trimming removed 4 bases at V and 2 bases at J, with 16 bases between. This CDR3 has 16 amino acids. The germline V gene encodes CDR1 SGHAT and CDR2 FQNNGV.

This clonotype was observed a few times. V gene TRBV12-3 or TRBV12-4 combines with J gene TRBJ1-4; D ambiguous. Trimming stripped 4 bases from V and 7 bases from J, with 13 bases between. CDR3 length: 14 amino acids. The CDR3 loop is CASSSDRTGEKLFF. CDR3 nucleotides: TGTGCCAGCAGTTCGGACCGAACGGGTGAAAAACTGTTTTTT.

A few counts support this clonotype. The DNA of the CDR3 is TGTGCCAGCAGCTTAGGGACCCTCACCGGGGAGCTGTTTTTT. Encoded protein: CASSLGTLTGELFF. V and J are TRBV7-3 and TRBJ2-2, with D perhaps matching TRBD1 or TRBD2 (5 bases each). In germline, CDR1 is SGHTA, CDR2 FQGTGA. The CDR3 loop spans 14 amino acids. The V gene lost 2 bases and the J gene lost 4 bases, with 8 bases spanning the gap.

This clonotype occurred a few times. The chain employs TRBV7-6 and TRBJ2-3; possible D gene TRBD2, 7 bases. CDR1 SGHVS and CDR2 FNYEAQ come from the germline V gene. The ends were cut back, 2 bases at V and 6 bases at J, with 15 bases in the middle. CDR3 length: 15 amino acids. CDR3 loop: CASSLSGGAPDTQYF. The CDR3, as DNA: TGTGCCAGCAGCTTAAGTGGGGGGGCGCCGGATACGCAGTATTTT.

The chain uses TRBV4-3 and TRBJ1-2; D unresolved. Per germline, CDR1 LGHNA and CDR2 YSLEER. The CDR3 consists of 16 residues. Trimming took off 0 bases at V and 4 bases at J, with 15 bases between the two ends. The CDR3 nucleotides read TGCGCCAGCAGCCAAGATGAGGCAGGCGGTCGCTATGGCTACACCTTC. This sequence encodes CASSQDEAGGRYGYTF.

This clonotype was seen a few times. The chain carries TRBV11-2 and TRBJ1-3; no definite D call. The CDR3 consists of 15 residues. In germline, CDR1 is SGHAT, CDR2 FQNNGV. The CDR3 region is CATKLTPAAGNTIYF. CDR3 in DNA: TGTGCTACTAAGTTAACTCCAGCGGCCGGAAACACCATATATTTT.

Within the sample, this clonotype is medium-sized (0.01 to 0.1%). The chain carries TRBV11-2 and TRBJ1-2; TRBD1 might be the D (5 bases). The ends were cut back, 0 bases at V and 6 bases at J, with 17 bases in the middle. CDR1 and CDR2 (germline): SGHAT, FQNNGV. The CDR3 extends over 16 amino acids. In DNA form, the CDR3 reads TGTGCCAGCAGCTTAGATCGGAGGGCAGGGAGTCATGGCTACACCTTC. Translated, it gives CASSLDRRAGSHGYTF.